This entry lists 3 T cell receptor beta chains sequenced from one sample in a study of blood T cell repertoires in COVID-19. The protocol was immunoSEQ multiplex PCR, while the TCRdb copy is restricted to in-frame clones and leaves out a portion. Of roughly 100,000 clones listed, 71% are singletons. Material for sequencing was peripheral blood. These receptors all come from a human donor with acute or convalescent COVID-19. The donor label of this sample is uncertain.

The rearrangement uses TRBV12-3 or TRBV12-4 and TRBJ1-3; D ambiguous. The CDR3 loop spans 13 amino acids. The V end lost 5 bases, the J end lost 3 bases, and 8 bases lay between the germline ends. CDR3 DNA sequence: TGTGCCAGCAGTCATCCCAATGGAAACACCATATATTTT. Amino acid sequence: CASSHPNGNTIYF.

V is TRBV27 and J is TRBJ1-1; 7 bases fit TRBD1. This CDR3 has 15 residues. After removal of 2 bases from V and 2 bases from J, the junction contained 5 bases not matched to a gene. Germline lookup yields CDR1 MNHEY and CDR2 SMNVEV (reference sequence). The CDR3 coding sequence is TGTGCCAGCAGTTTACGTGACAGGGACAACACTGAAGCTTTCTTT. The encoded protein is CASSLRDRDNTEAFF.

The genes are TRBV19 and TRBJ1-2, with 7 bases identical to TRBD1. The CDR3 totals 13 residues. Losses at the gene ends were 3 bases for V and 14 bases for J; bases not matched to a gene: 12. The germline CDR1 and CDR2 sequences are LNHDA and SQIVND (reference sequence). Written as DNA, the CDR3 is TGTGCCAGTAGTATGTTGAGTGTGGGGACAGCTACCTTC. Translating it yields CASSMLSVGTATF.